These 20 T cell receptor beta chains were sequenced from one sample in a study of cytomegalovirus exposure and HLA in healthy donors. Researchers ran the PCR with 60 Vbeta and 13 Jbeta primers. Libraries were prepared by immunoSEQ multiplex PCR; TCRdb keeps only in-frame clonotypes and omits some of them. The table records around 33,000 clones, roughly 76% of them present only once. The sequencing input was PBMCs. The source is a woman in her 30s in good health and CMV-seropositive.

CDR3 nucleotide sequence: TGCAGCGCCCGACAGGGGAACACTGAAGCTTTCTTT. It is translated as CSARQGNTEAFF. The gene calls are TRBV29-1 and TRBJ1-1; TRBD1 matches 7 bases. The V and J ends lost 7 bases and 1 base, in that order; junction bases with no gene match: 3. The CDR3 loop spans 12 amino acids. Germline loops: CDR1 SQVTM, CDR2 ANQGSEA.

As for this clone: One end of the junction varies from germline; a read error may be responsible. The chain combines TRBV7-8 with TRBJ2-7; 9 positions agree with TRBD1. Germline V gene data show CDR1 as SGHVS and CDR2 as FQNEAQ. This CDR3 has 13 amino acids. The CDR3 reads CASSLDRGTGIDF. The DNA of the CDR3 is TGTGCCAGCAGCTTAGATAGGGGGACAGGGATAGACTTC.

CDR3 loop: CASSSRTGQDQPQHF. The CDR3 coding sequence is TGTGCCAGCAGCTCACGGACAGGTCAGGATCAGCCCCAGCATTTT. The chain couples TRBV7-2 to TRBJ1-5, with 7 bases that match TRBD1. The junction had 8 bases not matched to a gene; V was cut back by 4 bases and J by 5 bases. The CDR3 spans 15 residues. The V gene's germline CDR1 is SGHTA and CDR2 FQGNSA.

The chain carries TRBV7-9 and TRBJ2-4; 7 bases fit TRBD1. This CDR3 is 13 amino acids long. The germline V gene has CDR1 SEHNR and CDR2 FQNEAQ (reference sequence). Trimming took 4 bases from V and 9 from J; bases not matched to a gene: 6. CDR3 nucleotide sequence: TGTGCCAGCAGCTCCGACAGGGTGAGCATTCAGTACTTC. This codes for CASSSDRVSIQYF.

With respect to this clone: The junction shows a germline mismatch at one end, possibly a read error. The V gene is TRBV2, the J gene TRBJ2-7, with D hard to call. Per germline, CDR1 SNHLY and CDR2 FYNNEI. The CDR3 has 14 residues. The CDR3 DNA follows: TGTGCCAGCAGCGAAGGGCAGGTACCCTACGAGCAGTACTTC. It specifies CASSEGQVPYEQYF.

This clone was counted a few times. One junction end disagrees with the germline gene, perhaps due to a read error. The gene calls are TRBV4-1 and TRBJ2-3; 7 nucleotides line up with TRBD2. Germline CDR1 is MGHRA and CDR2 is YSYEKL. This CDR3 has 16 residues. The CDR3 reads CASSPEAGSGPDTQYF. In nucleotides, the CDR3 is TGTGCCAGCAGCCCCGAAGCGGGGTCAGGGCCAGATACGCAGTATTTT.

This clone turned up a few times. This CDR3 is also generated by other DNA sequences in the sample. V usage is TRBV13 and J usage is TRBJ2-7, with a possible D match to TRBD2 (6 bases). The length of the CDR3 is 15 residues. Germline V gene data show CDR1 as PRHDT and CDR2 as FYEKMQ (reference sequence). V lost 7 bases to trimming and J lost 3 bases, with 19 bases between them. The CDR3 reads CASTSAVGGFYEQYF. CDR3 coding DNA: TGTGCCAGCACTTCAGCGGTGGGGGGATTCTACGAGCAGTACTTC.

The chain carries TRBV29-1 and TRBJ2-2; D is ambiguous. Trimming left V 2 bases short and J 0 bases short, with 7 bases between. Germline CDR1 reads SQVTM; CDR2 reads ANQGSEA. The CDR3 is 14 amino acids. DNA for the CDR3: TGCAGCGTTGAAATACAGCCGAACACCGGGGAGCTGTTTTTT. Translation: CSVEIQPNTGELFF.

The V and J genes are TRBV19 and TRBJ2-3; weak D call: TRBD2 (6 bases). This CDR3 comprises 15 residues. Germline V CDR1 and CDR2: LNHDA, SQIVND (reference sequence). Trimming took off 4 bases at V and 2 bases at J, with 13 bases between the two ends. The CDR3, as DNA: TGTGCCAGTAGTACCCTAGGGACTTACACAGATACGCAGTATTTT. It specifies CASSTLGTYTDTQYF.

V is TRBV28 and J is TRBJ2-4; D perhaps matches TRBD2 (6 bases). V was shortened by 6 bases and J by 0 bases, with 12 bases between the two germline ends. Germline values: CDR1 MDHEN, CDR2 SYDVKM. There are 15 residues in the CDR3. CDR3 region: CASRGTGLAKNIQYF. The CDR3 DNA reads as TGTGCCAGCAGGGGGACTGGTCTAGCCAAAAACATTCAGTACTTC.

In its sample, this clone was seen a few times. The rearrangement links TRBV6-5 to TRBJ1-6; perhaps TRBD1 as D (5 bases). Germline CDR1 reads MNHEY; CDR2 reads SVGAGI. With 7 bases removed from V and 14 bases from J, the gap between germline ends came to 18 bases. This CDR3 is 13 amino acids long. CDR3 amino acids: CASKTAGKETLHF. CDR3 nucleotide sequence: TGTGCCAGCAAAACCGCAGGGAAGGAGACCCTCCACTTT.

CDR3 in DNA: TGTGCCATCAGTGAGGGGGGGAGCACTGAAGCTTTCTTT. Its protein is CAISEGGSTEAFF. The V and J genes are TRBV10-3 and TRBJ1-1, with D possibly matching TRBD1 (5 bases). V lost 2 bases, J lost 4 bases, and 8 bases lay in between. This CDR3 has 13 residues. Germline V gene sequence: CDR1 ENHRY, CDR2 SYGVKD.

The CDR3 coding sequence is TGTGCCATCAGTGAACGGGAGGAAGCAGGGGATCCCAATCAGCCCCAGCATTTT. This gives the protein CAISEREEAGDPNQPQHF. V gene TRBV10-3 combines with J gene TRBJ1-5; D perhaps matches TRBD1 (6 bases). Germline V gene lookup returns CDR1 ENHRY and CDR2 SYGVKD. The CDR3 is 18 amino acids. V gave up 3 bases and J gave up 3 bases, with 21 bases separating them.

The chain joins TRBV2 to TRBJ2-7, with D possibly being TRBD2 (5 bases). This CDR3 spans 12 amino acids. Looked up from germline, CDR1 is SNHLY and CDR2 is FYNNEI. Trimming pared 6 bases from V and 3 bases from J, leaving 9 bases between. The CDR3 DNA reads as TGTGCCAGCAGGGTAGACTACTACGAGCAGTACTTC. Translated: CASRVDYYEQYF.

This clone was picked up a small number of times. The chain uses TRBV5-4 and TRBJ2-1; D is possibly TRBD1 (6 bases). Per germline, CDR1 SGHNT and CDR2 YYREEE (reference sequence). V was trimmed by 6 bases and J by 2 bases, leaving 12 bases between them. The CDR3 spans 14 residues. As DNA, the CDR3 is TGTGCCAGCATGCTGACAGGCCCCTACAATGAGCAGTTCTTC. It specifies CASMLTGPYNEQFF.

As for this clone: The junction departs from germline at one end; a sequencing error may be responsible. The chain couples TRBV7-9 to TRBJ2-7; 7 bases match TRBD1. The germline V gene encodes CDR1 SEHNR and CDR2 FQNEAQ (reference sequence). The CDR3 length is 16 residues. The CDR3 loop is CSSSSLPRGRSYEQYF. The CDR3 DNA reads as TGTTCCAGCAGCTCCCTCCCGAGGGGGCGTAGCTACGAGCAGTACTTC.

The chain is built from TRBV1 and TRBJ1-2; TRBD1, as called in the table, went unchecked against the DNA. TRBV1 is an annotated pseudogene. The CDR3 is 14 amino acids. Written as DNA, the CDR3 is TGCACCAGCAGCCAGGGTCCACAGGGCTATGGCTACACCTTC. Protein product: CTSSQGPQGYGYTF.

This clone appeared once. CDR3 nucleotides: TGCGCCAGCAGCCAGGAGATAGGCTACGAGCAGTACTTC. Protein sequence: CASSQEIGYEQYF. The chain recombines TRBV4-1 with TRBJ2-7; D unclear. This CDR3 is 13 amino acids long. The germline V gene has CDR1 MGHRA and CDR2 YSYEKL. Deletions cut 3 bases from V and 3 bases from J, with 9 bases between.

This clone was picked up one time. The V and J genes are TRBV7-6 and TRBJ2-7; possible D gene TRBD2, 6 bases. This CDR3 is 12 amino acids long. Germline V gene sequence: CDR1 SGHVS, CDR2 FNYEAQ. Trimming shortened V by 5 bases and J by 4 bases, and 9 bases separated the two germline ends. CDR3 sequence reads: CASSGDSYEQYF. The CDR3 bases are TGTGCCAGCAGCGGGGACTCTTACGAGCAGTACTTC.

The rearrangement uses TRBV19 and TRBJ2-3; 7 bases line up with TRBD2. The CDR3 extends over 15 amino acids. V trimming: 3 bases; J trimming: 2 bases; junction bases outside the gene matches: 5. From germline, CDR1 is LNHDA and CDR2 SQIVND (reference sequence). The CDR3 DNA reads as TGTGCCAGTAGTATTTCGCGGGAGCCCACAGATACGCAGTATTTT. Encoded protein: CASSISREPTDTQYF.